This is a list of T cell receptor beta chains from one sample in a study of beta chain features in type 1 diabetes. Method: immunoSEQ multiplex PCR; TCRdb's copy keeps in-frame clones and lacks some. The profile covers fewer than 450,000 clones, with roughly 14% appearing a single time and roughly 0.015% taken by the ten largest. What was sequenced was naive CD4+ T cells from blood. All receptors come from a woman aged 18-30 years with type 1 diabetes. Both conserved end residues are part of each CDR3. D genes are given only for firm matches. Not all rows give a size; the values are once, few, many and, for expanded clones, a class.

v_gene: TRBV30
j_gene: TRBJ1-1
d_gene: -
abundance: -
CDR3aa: CAWSVQGIDRTTSEAFF

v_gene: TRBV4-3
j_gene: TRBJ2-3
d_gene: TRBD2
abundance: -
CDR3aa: CASSQEPRRGLAGRSTDTQYF

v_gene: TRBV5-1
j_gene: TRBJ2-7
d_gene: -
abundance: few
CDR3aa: CASSGGEYYEQYF

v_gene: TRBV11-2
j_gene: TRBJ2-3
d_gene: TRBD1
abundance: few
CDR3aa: CASSWDREVTDTQYF

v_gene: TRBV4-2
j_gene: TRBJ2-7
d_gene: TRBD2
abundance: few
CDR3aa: CASSQVSAGGRFEQYF

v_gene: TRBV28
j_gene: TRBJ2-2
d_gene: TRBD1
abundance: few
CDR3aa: CASSLWTGGKNTGELFF

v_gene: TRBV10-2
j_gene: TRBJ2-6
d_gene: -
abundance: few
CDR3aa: CASSGEFSGANVLTF

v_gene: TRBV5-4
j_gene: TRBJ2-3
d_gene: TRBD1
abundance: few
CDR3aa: CASSPRDRANTDTQYF

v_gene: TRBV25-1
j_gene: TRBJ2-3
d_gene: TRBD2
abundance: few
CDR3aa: CASRVAGNTDTQYF

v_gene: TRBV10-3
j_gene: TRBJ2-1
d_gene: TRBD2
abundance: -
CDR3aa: CAISKAGYNEQFF

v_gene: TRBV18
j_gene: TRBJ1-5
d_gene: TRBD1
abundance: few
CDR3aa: CASSPTGTVGNQPQHF

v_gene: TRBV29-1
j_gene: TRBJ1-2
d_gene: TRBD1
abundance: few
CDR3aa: CSVEPGQLGYGYTF

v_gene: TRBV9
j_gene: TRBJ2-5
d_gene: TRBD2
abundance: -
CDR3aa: CASSKGATSGRQETQYF

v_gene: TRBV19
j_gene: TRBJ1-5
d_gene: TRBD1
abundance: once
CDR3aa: CASIETGRGFQPQHF

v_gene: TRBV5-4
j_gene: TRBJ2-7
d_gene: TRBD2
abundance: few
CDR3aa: CASSLDRLAGVYEQYF

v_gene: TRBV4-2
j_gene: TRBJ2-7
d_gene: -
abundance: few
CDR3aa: CASSHGRDPYEQYF

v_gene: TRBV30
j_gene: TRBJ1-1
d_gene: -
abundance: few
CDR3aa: CAWTTGFETEAFF

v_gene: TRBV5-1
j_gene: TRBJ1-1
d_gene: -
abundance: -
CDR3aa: CASSGGTGTEAFF

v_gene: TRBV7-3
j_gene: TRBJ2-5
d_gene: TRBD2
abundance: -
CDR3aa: CASSRTSGRQETQYF

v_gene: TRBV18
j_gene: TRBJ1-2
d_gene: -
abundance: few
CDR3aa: CASSPARGNYGYTF

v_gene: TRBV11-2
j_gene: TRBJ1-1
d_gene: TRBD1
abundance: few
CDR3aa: CASSRQGTGDTEAFF

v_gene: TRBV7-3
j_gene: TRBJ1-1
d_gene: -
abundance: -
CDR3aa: CASSLVGNTEAFF

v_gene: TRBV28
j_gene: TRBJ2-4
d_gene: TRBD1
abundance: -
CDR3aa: CATYPGGSKNIQYF

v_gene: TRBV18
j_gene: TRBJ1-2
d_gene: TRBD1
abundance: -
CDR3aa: CASSRAGGSNYGYTF

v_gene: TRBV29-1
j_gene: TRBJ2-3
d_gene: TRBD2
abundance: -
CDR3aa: CSSRTSGSTDTQYF

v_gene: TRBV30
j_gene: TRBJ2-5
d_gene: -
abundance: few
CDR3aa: CAWRPSPRGKEYF

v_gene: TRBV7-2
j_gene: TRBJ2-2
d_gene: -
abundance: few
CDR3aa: CASSNRLGAGGLGELFF

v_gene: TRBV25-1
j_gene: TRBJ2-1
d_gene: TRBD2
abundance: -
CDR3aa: CASRNGGSGMGSNEQFF

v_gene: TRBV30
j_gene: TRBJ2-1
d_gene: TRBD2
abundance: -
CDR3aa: CAWGRGLSLVEQFF

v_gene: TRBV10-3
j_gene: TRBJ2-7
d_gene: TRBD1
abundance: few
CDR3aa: CAIRRQGSPYEQYF

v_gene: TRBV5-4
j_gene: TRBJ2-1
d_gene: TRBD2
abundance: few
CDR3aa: CASSSMGLAGLYNEQFF

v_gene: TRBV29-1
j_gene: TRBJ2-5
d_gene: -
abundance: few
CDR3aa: CSVEGGRKQETQYF

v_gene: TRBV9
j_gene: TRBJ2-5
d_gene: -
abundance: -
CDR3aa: CASKPDWEETQYF

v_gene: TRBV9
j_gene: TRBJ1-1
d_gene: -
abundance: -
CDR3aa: CASSPRPGGTEAFF